The 25 T cell receptor beta chains below were found in one sample sequenced in a study of STAT3 mutations in large granular lymphocyte leukemia. General study results and limits: Every T-LGLL patient had at least one immunodominant TCRbeta clonotype.

No antigen has been assigned to these receptors. The assay was immunoSEQ multiplex PCR, and TCRdb's table has in-frame clones only and misses some. The sample has more than 10,000 clones, approximately 85% seen once; the top ten hold more than 10%. Sequencing input: PBMCs. Receptors originate from a human donor with T large granular lymphocyte leukemia. Some clones in this sample may be carry-over from other donors' samples.

The chain carries TRBV9 and TRBJ2-3, with TRBD2 as a possible D gene (7 bases). The germline V gene has CDR1 SGDLS and CDR2 YYNGEE. With 0 bases removed from V and 5 bases from J, the gap between germline ends came to 13 bases. CDR3 length equals 15 residues. In DNA, the CDR3 is TGTGCCAGCAGCGTAGCTTTCGGGGGGCGAGATACGCAGTATTTT. Protein: CASSVAFGGRDTQYF.

The gene calls are TRBV4-1 and TRBJ1-1; weak D call: TRBD1 (6 bases). CDR1 and CDR2 from the germline V gene are MGHRA and YSYEKL. Trimming shortened V by 0 bases and J by 4 bases, and 15 bases separated the two germline ends. The CDR3 has 16 residues. The CDR3, as DNA: TGCGCCAGCAGCCAAGAGGGCGCCAGAGGGGGCACTGAAGCTTTCTTT. Translated, it gives CASSQEGARGGTEAFF.

This chain links TRBV2 with TRBJ1-4; weak D call: TRBD1 (6 bases). The V gene lost 2 bases and the J gene lost 3 bases, with 7 bases spanning the gap. Germline lookup yields CDR1 SNHLY and CDR2 FYNNEI. This CDR3 has 14 residues. CDR3 sequence reads: CASSEPGANEKLFF. The DNA for the CDR3 is TGTGCCAGCAGTGAACCAGGGGCTAATGAAAAACTGTTTTTT.

This chain uses TRBV7-6 with TRBJ2-1, with D unclear. Germline CDR1 SGHVS, CDR2 FNYEAQ. The V end lost 1 base, the J end lost 8 bases, and 6 bases lay between the germline ends. This CDR3 has 12 residues. The CDR3 sequence is CASSLGGDEQFF. The CDR3 DNA follows: TGTGCCAGCAGCTTAGGAGGCGATGAGCAGTTCTTC.

This chain joins TRBV5-1 and TRBJ2-1; 16 nucleotides line up with TRBD2. V lost 0 bases to trimming and J lost 6 bases; unmatched junction nucleotides: 9. The CDR3 spans 19 residues. The germline gives CDR1 SGHRS, CDR2 YFSETQ. DNA of the CDR3: TGCGCCAGCAGCTTGGTGGGGACTAGCGGGAGGGCCCTCCCCAATGAGCAGTTCTTC. Protein: CASSLVGTSGRALPNEQFF.

V and J are TRBV28 and TRBJ2-7; D remains unclear. The V end was cut by 4 bases, the J end by 3 bases, with 4 bases between. Germline CDR1 and CDR2: MDHEN and SYDVKM. This CDR3 contains 11 residues. The CDR3 sequence: CASSSSYEQYF. The CDR3 region has the DNA TGTGCCAGCAGTTCCAGCTACGAGCAGTACTTC.

This chain links TRBV6-1 with TRBJ2-7; D might be TRBD2 (5 bases). The CDR3 runs to 14 residues. CDR1 MNHNS and CDR2 SASEGT come from the germline V gene. With 7 bases removed from V and 0 bases from J, the gap between germline ends came to 13 bases. CDR3: CASTPRGDSYEQYV. Here the CDR3 DNA reads TGTGCCAGCACCCCCCGGGGAGACTCCTACGAGCAGTACGTC.

V is TRBV5-1 and J is TRBJ2-1; D may be TRBD1 (6 bases). The V end was cut by 4 bases, the J end by 6 bases, with 8 bases between. The CDR3 is 12 amino acids. Germline V gene lookup returns CDR1 SGHRS and CDR2 YFSETQ. The CDR3 nucleotides are TGCGCCAGCAGCCAAGGGGGCAATGAGCAGTTCTTC. It yields the protein CASSQGGNEQFF.

The CDR3 DNA is TGCGCCAGCAGCCATCTCACAGGGTCGGCTGAAGCTTTCTTT. Residues: CASSHLTGSAEAFF. The V and J genes are TRBV4-1 and TRBJ1-1, with a weak D call TRBD1 (6 bases). Trimming stripped 3 bases from V and 6 bases from J, with 14 bases between. CDR1 is MGHRA and CDR2 is YSYEKL in the germline V gene. The CDR3 runs to 14 residues.

The V call is TRBV5-1, the J call TRBJ2-2, with D tentatively TRBD1 or TRBD2 (5 bases each). The V and J ends lost 0 bases and 4 bases respectively, with 10 bases between them. CDR1 is SGHRS and CDR2 is YFSETQ in the germline V gene. The CDR3 totals 15 residues. The CDR3 loop is CASSLERGPTGELFF. CDR3 sequence (DNA): TGCGCCAGCAGCTTGGAGAGGGGCCCCACCGGGGAGCTGTTTTTT. The full variable domain, rest sourced from reference TRBV5-1 and TRBJ2-2, is KAGVTQTPRYLIKTRGQQVTLSCSPISGHRSVSWYQQTPGQGLQFLFEYFSETQRNKGNFPGRFSGRQFSNSRSEMNVSTLELGDSALYLCASSLERGPTGELFFGEGSRLTVL.

CDR3 DNA sequence: TGTGCCAGCAGCAAAGGGAGTGGGTATCAGCCCCAGCATTTT. Amino acids: CASSKGSGYQPQHF. The J gene is TRBJ1-5, the V gene TRBV6-1; D gene ambiguous. From germline, CDR1 is MNHNS and CDR2 SASEGT. Trimming shortened V by 6 bases and J by 5 bases, and 14 bases separated the two germline ends. The CDR3 runs to 14 residues.

The CDR3 loop is CASGAGGTYNEQFF. CDR3 DNA: TGTGCTAGTGGGGCGGGGGGCACCTACAATGAGCAGTTCTTC. The chain is built from TRBV12-5 and TRBJ2-1; 8 nucleotides align to TRBD2. V was clipped by 6 bases and J by 2 bases; unmatched bases: 3. The CDR3 is 14 amino acids. Germline V gives CDR1 LGHNT, CDR2 FRNRAP.

The rearrangement uses TRBV28 and TRBJ1-6; D remains ambiguous. V was cut by 8 bases and J by 0 bases, with 14 bases left in between. The germline gives CDR1 MDHEN, CDR2 SYDVKM. The CDR3 covers 16 residues. In DNA, the CDR3 is TGTGCCAGCGGCCCGGGAGGATTCTCCTATAATTCACCCCTCCACTTT. It specifies CASGPGGFSYNSPLHF. The whole variable domain, filled in from reference TRBV28 and TRBJ1-6, reads DVKVTQSSRYLVKRTGEKVFLECVQDMDHENMFWYRQDPGLGLRLIYFSYDVKMKEKGDIPEGYSVSREKKERFSLILESASTNQTSMYLCASGPGGFSYNSPLHFGNGTRLTVT.

Concerning this clone itself: The junction and the germline gene differ at one end; a read error may be behind it. The chain carries TRBV7-8 and TRBJ2-3; TRBD2 agrees at 13 bases. This CDR3 region has 12 residues. Germline V gene lookup returns CDR1 SGHVS and CDR2 FQNEAQ. Here the CDR3 reads CASSLRTSGRTF. The CDR3, as DNA: TGTGCCAGCAGCTTAAGGACTAGCGGGAGAACCTTT.

The chain couples TRBV28 to TRBJ1-4; the D gene is possibly TRBD1 (6 bases). V lost 6 bases and J 8 bases, leaving 13 bases between the germline ends. Germline V gene sequence: CDR1 MDHEN, CDR2 SYDVKM. CDR3 size: 13 residues. This chain's CDR3 is CASSSGQTEKLFF. The CDR3 region has the DNA TGTGCCAGCAGCTCTGGACAGACCGAAAAACTGTTTTTT.

The rearrangement uses TRBV5-1 and TRBJ2-3; 8 positions match TRBD2. The J segment lost 3 bases and the V segment lost 7 bases, leaving 7 bases of the junction unmatched. CDR3 length equals 14 residues. Germline values: CDR1 SGHRS, CDR2 YFSETQ. CDR3 sequence reads: CASYPGGGTDTQYF. CDR3 coding DNA: TGCGCCAGCTATCCGGGGGGGGGTACAGATACGCAGTATTTT.

This chain uses TRBV23-1 with TRBJ2-7, with 10 bases fitting TRBD1. TRBV23-1 is known as an ORF, though its function is uncertain. This CDR3 is 14 amino acids long. With V trimmed by 0 bases and J by 5 bases, 1 base remained unmatched. CDR3 residues: CASSQSGTGDEQYF. The CDR3 DNA is TGCGCCAGCAGTCAATCCGGGACAGGGGACGAGCAGTACTTC.

J is TRBJ1-4 and V is TRBV10-3; D call uncertain. V lost 0 bases to trimming and J lost 7 bases, with 9 bases between them. This CDR3 comprises 14 residues. Germline loops: CDR1 ENHRY, CDR2 SYGVKD. CDR3 sequence reads: CAISESLGFEKLFF. In DNA form, the CDR3 reads TGTGCCATCAGTGAGTCTTTAGGTTTTGAAAAACTGTTTTTT.

In its sample, this clone was seen a few times. The rearrangement links TRBV4-1 to TRBJ1-4, with a weak D call TRBD1 (5 bases). Germline CDR1 MGHRA, CDR2 YSYEKL. V was cut by 4 bases and J by 7 bases, with 10 bases left in between. This CDR3 is built from 13 residues. The CDR3 nucleotides are TGCGCCAGCAGCCGGACACTGCTTGAAAAACTGTTTTTT. Translated, it gives CASSRTLLEKLFF.

Written as DNA, the CDR3 is TGTGCCAGCATACCTACCCCGCTTAATTATGGCTACACCTTC. It is translated as CASIPTPLNYGYTF. V usage is TRBV2 and J usage is TRBJ1-2, with no clear D. The CDR3 sequence is 14 residues long. Germline assignment: CDR1 SNHLY and CDR2 FYNNEI. V shed 7 bases and J shed 5 bases, with 17 bases lying between them.

The V call is TRBV7-2, the J call TRBJ2-5; 7 positions agree with TRBD2. V was pared by 1 base and J by 7 bases, with 6 bases of the junction left unmatched. CDR3 length: 14 residues. The germline CDR1 and CDR2 sequences are SGHTA and FQGNSA. The CDR3 bases are TGTGCCAGCAGCTTAGGGGGAGGGCCCGGGACCCAGTACTTC. Translated, it gives CASSLGGGPGTQYF.

The rearrangement uses TRBV7-2 and TRBJ1-1; D may be TRBD1 (6 bases). Trimming left V 0 bases short and J 5 bases short, with 13 bases between. CDR1 SGHTA and CDR2 FQGNSA come from the germline V gene. The CDR3 is made up of 15 amino acids. The DNA for the CDR3 is TGTGCCAGCAGCTTAGCGCAACAGGGAAGGACTGAAGCTTTCTTT. Its translation is CASSLAQQGRTEAFF.

The CDR3 here is CASSFQGGGAYEQYF. Here the CDR3 DNA reads TGTGCCAGCAGCTTCCAGGGGGGAGGGGCCTACGAGCAGTACTTC. This chain joins TRBV7-6 and TRBJ2-7; TRBD1 or TRBD2 may be the D gene (7 bases each). This CDR3 comprises 15 residues. V was cut by 3 bases and J by 2 bases, with 14 bases left in between. In germline, CDR1 is SGHVS, CDR2 FNYEAQ.

The rearrangement uses TRBV5-4 and TRBJ1-3; tentatively, D is TRBD1 (5 bases). The V end lost 4 bases, the J end lost 0 bases, and 23 bases lay between the germline ends. Germline CDR1 SGHNT, CDR2 YYREEE (reference sequence). The CDR3 loop spans 19 amino acids. This CDR3 is CASSRDLPGRESSGNTIYF. The DNA for the CDR3 is TGTGCCAGCAGCCGTGATCTTCCGGGACGGGAGAGCTCTGGAAACACCATATATTTT.

The chain uses TRBV2 and TRBJ1-2; D is undetermined. The CDR3 sequence is 13 residues long. Germline-derived CDR1 and CDR2 are SNHLY and FYNNEI. V lost 7 bases and J lost 6, with 15 bases in between. DNA for the CDR3: TGTGCCAGCACCGCATGGGGAATGGATGGCTACACCTTC. Protein: CASTAWGMDGYTF.